This T cell receptor (beta chain) was retrieved from a study of shared clonotypes between healthy human individuals. In regard to this clone: Its matching antigen is unknown.

Profiled with immunoSEQ multiplex PCR; TCRdb holds only in-frame clones, not every one. The sample lists 2 million to 2.5 million clones, 90% to 95% seen once, with around 0.4% in the top ten. Study results and limitations: Sequencing depth was predicted to influence how clonotypes are shared among donors.

V lost 6 bases, J lost 5 bases, and 17 bases lay in between. CDR1 and CDR2 from the germline V gene are MNHNY and SVGAGI (reference sequence). This CDR3 is 15 amino acids long. Sequencing input: naive CD4+ T cells from PBMCs. Subset denoted: CD45RA+ positively selected. The source of this sequence is a man between 18 and 29 years old in good health. Some clones in this sample may be carry-over from other donors' samples. The J gene is TRBJ2-1, the V gene TRBV6-6; D is ambiguous. CDR3 in amino acids: CASSPPRDTNNEQFF. The CDR3 DNA is TGTGCCAGCAGCCCCCCGCGAGACACGAACAATGAGCAGTTCTTC.